This T cell receptor beta chain was profiled in a study of T-cell memory formation after mild COVID-19. This clonotype was observed a few times. TCRdb re-derived calls from the 5' RACE reads in MiXCR, one entry per CDR3 protein. The sample includes about 430,000 distinct CDR3 sequences, around 24% of them seen just once. The CDR3 consists of 18 residues. Germline V gene lookup returns CDR1 SGDLS and CDR2 YYNGEE. J gave up 5 bases and V 2 bases, and 10 bases lay outside the gene matches. The clonotype originates from an adult woman who had mild COVID-19 (a few samples of this study predate the infection). Cell type and time point are not known. The chain carries TRBV9 and TRBJ2-1; 13 positions agree with TRBD2. Material: PBMCs or a T cell subset sorted from them (not recorded which). CDR3 DNA sequence: TGTGCCAGCAGCGTTCTCGGGACTAGCGGGATAGCAAACAATGAGCAGTTCTTC. Translating gives CASSVLGTSGIANNEQFF.